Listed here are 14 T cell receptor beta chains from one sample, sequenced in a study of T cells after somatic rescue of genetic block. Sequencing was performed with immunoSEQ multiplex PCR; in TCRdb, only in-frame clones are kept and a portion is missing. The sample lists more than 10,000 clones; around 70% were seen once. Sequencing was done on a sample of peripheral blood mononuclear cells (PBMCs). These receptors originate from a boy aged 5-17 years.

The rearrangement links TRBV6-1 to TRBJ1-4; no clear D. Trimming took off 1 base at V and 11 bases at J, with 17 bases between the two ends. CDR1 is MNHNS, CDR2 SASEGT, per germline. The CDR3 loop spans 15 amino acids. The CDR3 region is CASSEEPEWVVKLFF. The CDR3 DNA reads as TGTGCCAGCAGTGAAGAGCCAGAATGGGTGGTTAAACTGTTTTTT.

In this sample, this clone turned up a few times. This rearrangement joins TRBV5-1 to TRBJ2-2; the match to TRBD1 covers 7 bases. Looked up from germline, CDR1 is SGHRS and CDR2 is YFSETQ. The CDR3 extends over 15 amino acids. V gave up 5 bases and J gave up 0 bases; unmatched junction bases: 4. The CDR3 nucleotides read TGCGCCAGCAGTTCCGGGACAGCGAACACCGGGGAGCTGTTTTTT. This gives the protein CASSSGTANTGELFF.

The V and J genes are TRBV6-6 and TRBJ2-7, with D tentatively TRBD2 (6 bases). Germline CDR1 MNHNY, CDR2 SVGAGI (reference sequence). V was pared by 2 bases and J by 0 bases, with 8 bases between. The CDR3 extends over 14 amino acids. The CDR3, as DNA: TGTGCCAGCAGTTACATGGGGGGCTCCTACGAGCAGTACTTC. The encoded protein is CASSYMGGSYEQYF.

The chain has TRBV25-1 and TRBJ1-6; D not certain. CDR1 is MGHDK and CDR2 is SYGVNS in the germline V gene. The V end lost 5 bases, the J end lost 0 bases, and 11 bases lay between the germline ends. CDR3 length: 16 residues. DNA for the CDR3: TGTGCCAGCAGTAACGCGGAGAGCTCCTATAATTCACCCCTCCACTTT. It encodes CASSNAESSYNSPLHF.

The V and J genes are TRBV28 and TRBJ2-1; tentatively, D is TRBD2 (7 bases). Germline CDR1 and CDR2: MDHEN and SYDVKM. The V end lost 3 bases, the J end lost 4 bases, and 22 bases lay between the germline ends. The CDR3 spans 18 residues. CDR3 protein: CASSLGGADGIIYNEQFF. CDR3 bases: TGTGCCAGCAGTTTGGGGGGGGCTGACGGTATAATATACAATGAGCAGTTCTTC.

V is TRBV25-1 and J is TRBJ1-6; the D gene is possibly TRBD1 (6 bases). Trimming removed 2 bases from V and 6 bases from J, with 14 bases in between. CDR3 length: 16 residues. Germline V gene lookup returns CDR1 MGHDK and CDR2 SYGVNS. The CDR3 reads CASSEGGRGFNSPLHF. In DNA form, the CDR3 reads TGTGCCAGCAGTGAAGGGGGCAGAGGGTTTAATTCACCCCTCCACTTT. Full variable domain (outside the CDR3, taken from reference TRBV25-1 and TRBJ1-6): EADIYQTPRYLVIGTGKKITLECSQTMGHDKMYWYQQDPGMELHLIHYSYGVNSTEKGDLSSESTVSRIRTEHFPLTLESARPSHTSQYLCASSEGGRGFNSPLHFGNGTRLTVT.

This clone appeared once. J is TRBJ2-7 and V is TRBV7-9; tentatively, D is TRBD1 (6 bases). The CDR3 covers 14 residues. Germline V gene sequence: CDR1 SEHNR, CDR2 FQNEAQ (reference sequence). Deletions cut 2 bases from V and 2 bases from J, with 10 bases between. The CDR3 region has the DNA TGTGCCAGCAGCTTACAGGGACACCCCTACGAGCAGTACTTC. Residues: CASSLQGHPYEQYF.

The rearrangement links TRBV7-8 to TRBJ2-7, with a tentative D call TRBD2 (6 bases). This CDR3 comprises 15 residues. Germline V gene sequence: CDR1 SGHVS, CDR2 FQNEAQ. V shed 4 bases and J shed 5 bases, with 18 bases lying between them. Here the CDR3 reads CASSSSNGRLHEQYF. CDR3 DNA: TGTGCCAGCAGCTCGTCCAACGGGAGACTCCACGAGCAGTACTTC.

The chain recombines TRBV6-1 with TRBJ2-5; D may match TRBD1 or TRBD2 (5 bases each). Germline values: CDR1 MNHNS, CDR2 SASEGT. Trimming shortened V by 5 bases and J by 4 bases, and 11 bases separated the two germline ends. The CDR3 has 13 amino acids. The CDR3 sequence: CASSRYGGETQYF. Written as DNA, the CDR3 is TGTGCCAGCAGTAGGTATGGGGGAGAGACCCAGTACTTC.

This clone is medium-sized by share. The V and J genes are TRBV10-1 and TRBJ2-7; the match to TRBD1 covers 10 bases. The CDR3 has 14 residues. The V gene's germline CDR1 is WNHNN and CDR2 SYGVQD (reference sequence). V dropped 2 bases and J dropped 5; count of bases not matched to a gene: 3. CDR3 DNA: TGCGCCAGCAGTGAGGGGGACAGGGGCCACGAGCAGTACTTC. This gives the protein CASSEGDRGHEQYF.

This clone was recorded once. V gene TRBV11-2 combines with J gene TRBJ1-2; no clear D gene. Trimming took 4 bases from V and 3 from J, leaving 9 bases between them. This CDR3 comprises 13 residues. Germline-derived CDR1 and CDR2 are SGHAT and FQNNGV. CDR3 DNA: TGTGCCAGCAGCTCGCTATACTACTATGGCTACACCTTC. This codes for CASSSLYYYGYTF.

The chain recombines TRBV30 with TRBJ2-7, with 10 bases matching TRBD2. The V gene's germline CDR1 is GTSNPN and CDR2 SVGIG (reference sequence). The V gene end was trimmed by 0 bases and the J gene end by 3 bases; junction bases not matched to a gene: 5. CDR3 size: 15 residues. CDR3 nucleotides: TGTGCCTGGAGTGTGACTAGCGGGCGATACTACGAGCAGTACTTC. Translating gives CAWSVTSGRYYEQYF.

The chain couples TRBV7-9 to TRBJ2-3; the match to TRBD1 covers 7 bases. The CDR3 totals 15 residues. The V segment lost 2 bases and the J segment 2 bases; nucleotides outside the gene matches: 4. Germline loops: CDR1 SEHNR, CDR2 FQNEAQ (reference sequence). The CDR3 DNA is TGTGCCAGCAGCTTAACGGGACAGTTCACAGATACGCAGTATTTT. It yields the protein CASSLTGQFTDTQYF.

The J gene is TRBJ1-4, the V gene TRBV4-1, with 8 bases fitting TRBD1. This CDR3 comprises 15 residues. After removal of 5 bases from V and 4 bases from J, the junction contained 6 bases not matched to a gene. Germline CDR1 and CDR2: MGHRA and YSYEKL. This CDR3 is CASSKQQGVNEKLFF. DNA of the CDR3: TGCGCCAGCAGCAAACAACAGGGGGTTAATGAAAAACTGTTTTTT.